The 23 T cell receptor beta chains below were found in one sample sequenced in a study of blood T cell repertoires in COVID-19. Here immunoSEQ multiplex PCR was the method, and the copy in TCRdb shows in-frame clones only, minus some. The data show approximately 49,000 clones, with 65% to 90% seen just once and around 2.5% held by the top ten. Sequencing was performed on peripheral blood. The receptors were sampled from a woman aged 55-75 years with acute or convalescent COVID-19.

The chain couples TRBV9 to TRBJ2-5, with D possibly matching TRBD2 (6 bases). The CDR3 contains 14 residues. Trimming cost V 6 bases and J 5 bases, with 17 bases left between them. The germline V gene has CDR1 SGDLS and CDR2 YYNGEE. The CDR3 sequence: CASTRVPSGETQYF. CDR3 DNA: TGTGCCAGCACCAGAGTTCCAAGCGGGGAGACCCAGTACTTC.

CDR3 nucleotides: TGTGCCAGGCGAGGGGTGACGGGGACTAGACAGGGATACACTGAAGCTTTCTTT. Its translation is CARRGVTGTRQGYTEAFF. This chain joins TRBV7-9 and TRBJ1-1, with 7 bases identical to TRBD1. Germline CDR1 and CDR2: SEHNR and FQNEAQ (reference sequence). The CDR3 runs to 18 residues. V shed 9 bases and J 3 bases; nucleotides not matched to a gene: 22.

The V gene is TRBV7-2, the J gene TRBJ2-2; 10 nucleotides match TRBD2. The CDR3 spans 16 residues. After removal of 0 bases from V and 4 bases from J, the junction contained 2 bases not matched to a gene. The germline CDR1 and CDR2 sequences are SGHTA and FQGNSA. The CDR3 spells CASSLAASGSTGELFF. The CDR3 DNA is TGTGCCAGCAGCTTAGCGGCTAGCGGGAGCACCGGGGAGCTGTTTTTT.

This sequence joins TRBV18 and TRBJ1-2; TRBD1 agrees at 7 bases. Germline V gene data show CDR1 as KGHSH and CDR2 as LQKENI. Trimming took 3 bases from V and 8 from J; bases not matched to a gene: 6. The CDR3 consists of 13 residues. The chain's CDR3 is CASSPDRVHGYTF. The DNA of the CDR3 is TGTGCCAGCTCACCCGACAGGGTTCACGGCTACACCTTC. Full variable domain (remainder filled in from reference TRBV18 and TRBJ1-2): NAGVMQNPRHLVRRRGQEARLRCSPMKGHSHVYWYRQLPEEGLKFMVYLQKENIIDESGMPKERFSAEFPKEGPSILRIQQVVRGDSAAYFCASSPDRVHGYTFGSGTRLTVV.

The chain recombines TRBV7-3 with TRBJ2-1; D not resolved. Trimming removed 5 bases from V and 6 bases from J, with 11 bases in between. The CDR3 spans 13 residues. From germline, CDR1 is SGHTA and CDR2 FQGTGA. The CDR3 here is CASSLSAGNEQFF. CDR3 DNA sequence: TGTGCCAGCAGCCTCTCTGCCGGCAATGAGCAGTTCTTC.

This chain joins TRBV7-2 and TRBJ1-6, with TRBD1 matching over 8 bases. Germline V gene sequence: CDR1 SGHTA, CDR2 FQGNSA. The CDR3 runs to 14 residues. The V and J ends lost 5 bases and 10 bases, in that order; junction bases with no gene match: 7. Here the CDR3 reads CASSVDRVGSPLHF. CDR3 bases: TGTGCCAGCAGCGTGGACAGGGTCGGGTCACCCCTCCACTTT.

The J gene is TRBJ2-5, the V gene TRBV5-8; 9 nucleotides agree with TRBD2. This CDR3 comprises 16 residues. V shed 4 bases, J shed 4 bases, and the junction held 11 bases outside the gene matches. CDR1 and CDR2 from the germline V gene are SGHTS and YDEGEE. The CDR3 region has the DNA TGTGCCAGCAGCCGCGACGCTAGCGGGGTTAGAGAGACCCAGTACTTC. It translates to CASSRDASGVRETQYF.

This clone has just one count. The CDR3 is CASSQVDRRPGAGYTF. The CDR3 nucleotides are TGTGCCAGCAGCCAAGTAGACCGAAGGCCAGGGGCTGGCTACACCTTC. The genes are TRBV3-1 (or the pseudogene TRBV3-2) and TRBJ1-2, with D possibly TRBD1 on 6 matching bases. CDR3 length: 16 residues. Per the germline V gene, CDR1 is LGHDT and CDR2 is YNNKEL (reference sequence). V dropped 1 base and J dropped 7 bases, with 19 bases sitting between them.

The J gene is TRBJ1-1, the V gene TRBV10-1; the D gene is possibly TRBD1 (6 bases). This CDR3 is built from 14 residues. The ends were cut back, 4 bases at V and 4 bases at J, with 13 bases in the middle. Germline lookup yields CDR1 WNHNN and CDR2 SYGVQD (reference sequence). In DNA form, the CDR3 reads TGCGCCAGCAGTGCAACACAGGGTAGCACTGAAGCTTTCTTT. As protein: CASSATQGSTEAFF.

The CDR3 spells CASSKIRGDGYTF. In DNA, the CDR3 is TGTGCCAGCAGCAAGATCAGGGGCGATGGCTACACCTTC. This rearrangement joins TRBV14 to TRBJ1-2; D might be TRBD1 (6 bases). This CDR3 has 13 residues. Trimming took off 5 bases at V and 6 bases at J, with 13 bases between the two ends. The germline CDR1 and CDR2 sequences are SGHDN and FVKESK.

This clone was counted between two and nine times. V gene TRBV11-2 combines with J gene TRBJ2-2; a weak D match, TRBD2 (6 bases). The CDR3 length is 14 residues. Germline CDR1 SGHAT, CDR2 FQNNGV. V lost 4 bases, J lost 5 bases, and 11 bases lay in between. CDR3 coding DNA: TGTGCCAGCAGCTCCCTCGGGAGTACCGGGGAGCTGTTTTTT. Amino acid sequence: CASSSLGSTGELFF.

This clone has just one count. The CDR3 protein is CASSQEVRRRTSGSSYNEQFF. The CDR3, as DNA: TGTGCCAGCAGCCAAGAAGTCCGACGAAGGACTAGCGGGAGCTCCTACAATGAGCAGTTCTTC. This rearrangement joins TRBV14 to TRBJ2-1, with 13 bases lining up with TRBD2. This CDR3 comprises 21 residues. Germline V gene sequence: CDR1 SGHDN, CDR2 FVKESK. V lost 0 bases, J lost 0 bases, and 11 bases stayed unmatched.

Comment on this clone: Other DNA sequences from this sample encode an identical CDR3 as well. This sequence joins TRBV6-1 and TRBJ1-1; perhaps TRBD1 as D (6 bases). Trimming removed 3 bases from V and 4 bases from J, with 9 bases in between. Looked up from germline, CDR1 is MNHNS and CDR2 is SASEGT. This CDR3 is built from 13 residues. CDR3: CASSEARGTEAFF. As DNA, the CDR3 is TGTGCCAGCAGTGAGGCCAGGGGCACTGAAGCTTTCTTT.

The chain has TRBV7-9 and TRBJ1-5, with D perhaps TRBD1 (6 bases). With 5 bases removed from V and 0 bases from J, the gap between germline ends came to 11 bases. The CDR3 is 15 residues long. Germline loops: CDR1 SEHNR, CDR2 FQNEAQ (reference sequence). The CDR3 region is CASSPYRDSNQPQHF. CDR3 bases: TGTGCCAGCAGCCCGTACAGGGATAGCAATCAGCCCCAGCATTTT.

The V gene is TRBV18, the J gene TRBJ2-3, with D possibly TRBD1 on 6 matching bases. This CDR3 contains 14 residues. Looked up from germline, CDR1 is KGHSH and CDR2 is LQKENI. Deletions cut 3 bases from V and 0 bases from J, with 7 bases between. For the CDR3, the DNA is TGTGCCAGCTCACCGGACAGTAGCACAGATACGCAGTATTTT. This sequence encodes CASSPDSSTDTQYF.

The chain uses TRBV5-6 and TRBJ1-1, with TRBD1 matching 10 bases. The CDR3 totals 17 residues. Germline CDR1 reads SGHDT; CDR2 reads YYEEEE. J was trimmed by 2 bases and V by 2 bases; bases with no gene match: 9. The CDR3 sequence is CASSFPGQGMSNTEAFF. As DNA, the CDR3 is TGTGCCAGCAGCTTTCCGGGACAGGGGATGAGTAACACTGAAGCTTTCTTT. The full variable domain, in which reference TRBV5-6 and TRBJ1-1 provide the parts outside the CDR3, is DAGVTQSPTHLIKTRGQQVTLRCSPKSGHDTVSWYQQALGQGPQFIFQYYEEEERQRGNFPDRFSGHQFPNYSSELNVNALLLGDSALYLCASSFPGQGMSNTEAFFGQGTRLTVV.

The rearrangement links TRBV14 to TRBJ1-6; D call uncertain. In germline, CDR1 is SGHDN, CDR2 FVKESK. The CDR3 loop spans 14 amino acids. Deletions cut 2 bases from V and 2 bases from J, with 4 bases between. CDR3 protein: CASSQITYNSPLHF. The CDR3 region has the DNA TGTGCCAGCAGCCAAATCACCTATAATTCACCCCTCCACTTT.

J is TRBJ1-6 and V is TRBV12-2. TRBV12-2 is labeled a pseudogene. This CDR3 contains 17 residues. CDR3 loop: CASRLEGEGEKNSPLHF. DNA of the CDR3: TGTGCAAGTCGCTTAGAAGGGGAGGGGGAGAAGAATTCACCCCTCCACTTT.

The chain links TRBV7-2 to TRBJ2-7, with 8 nucleotides matching TRBD2. Unmatched junction bases numbered 15, after V lost 1 base and J lost 7 bases. Germline-derived CDR1 and CDR2 are SGHTA and FQGNSA. The CDR3 length is 17 residues. The CDR3 DNA reads as TGTGCCAGCAGCTTAGAGGGTGGGGGAGCGGGAGCTTTGGAGCAGTACTTC. Translated, it gives CASSLEGGGAGALEQYF.

The V call is TRBV7-9, the J call TRBJ1-1; D gene ambiguous. Germline CDR1 is SEHNR and CDR2 is FQNEAQ (reference sequence). The ends were cut back, 2 bases at V and 2 bases at J, with 18 bases in the middle. There are 17 residues in the CDR3. The CDR3 spells CASSLPGSASFNTEAFF. Here the CDR3 DNA reads TGTGCCAGCAGCTTACCAGGCTCAGCCTCTTTCAACACTGAAGCTTTCTTT.

This rearrangement joins TRBV18 to TRBJ2-7; D remains unclear. The V end lost 2 bases, the J end lost 5 bases, and 7 bases lay between the germline ends. In germline, CDR1 is KGHSH, CDR2 LQKENI. The CDR3 is 12 amino acids. The CDR3 nucleotides read TGTGCCAGCTCACCAAAGGCGGACGAGCAGTACTTC. Translation gives CASSPKADEQYF. The variable domain in full, with the rest retrieved from reference TRBV18 and TRBJ2-7, is NAGVMQNPRHLVRRRGQEARLRCSPMKGHSHVYWYRQLPEEGLKFMVYLQKENIIDESGMPKERFSAEFPKEGPSILRIQQVVRGDSAAYFCASSPKADEQYFGPGTRLTVT.

The V call is TRBV28, the J call TRBJ2-1; 7 bases are a match to TRBD1. V gave up 5 bases and J gave up 2 bases; unmatched junction bases: 9. CDR3 length: 16 residues. The germline V gene has CDR1 MDHEN and CDR2 SYDVKM. CDR3 amino acids: CASSPGGSSPYNEQFF. CDR3 in DNA: TGTGCCAGCAGTCCAGGGGGAAGTTCGCCCTACAATGAGCAGTTCTTC.

This sequence joins TRBV24-1 and TRBJ1-2; the D gene is possibly TRBD1 (5 bases). V lost 0 bases and J lost 7, with 8 bases in between. The germline CDR1 and CDR2 sequences are KGHDR and SFDVKD. This CDR3 comprises 13 residues. CDR3: CATSDLPDSGYTF. As DNA, the CDR3 is TGTGCCACCAGTGATTTGCCTGACAGTGGCTACACCTTC.